One and the same sample provided the 29 T cell receptor beta chains below, sequenced in a study of control samples from healthy donors and cancer patients. This table comes from immunoSEQ multiplex PCR, and its TCRdb copy is limited to in-frame clones, with some not included. The sample has about 18,000 clones; 84% are singletons. The sequenced sample was PBMCs. These receptors originate from a woman in her 70s with lung cancer.

V and J are TRBV10-3 and TRBJ1-1, with D hard to call. This CDR3 is 14 amino acids long. V gave up 2 bases and J gave up 1 base, with 8 bases separating them. CDR1 and CDR2 (germline): ENHRY, SYGVKD. The CDR3 reads CAISEPGPNTEAFF. CDR3 DNA: TGTGCCATCAGTGAGCCCGGGCCGAACACTGAAGCTTTCTTT.

V gene TRBV5-4 combines with J gene TRBJ2-5, with 9 bases fitting TRBD2. Trimming cost V 4 bases and J 3 bases; bases outside gene matches: 7. CDR3 length: 15 residues. Germline values: CDR1 SGHNT, CDR2 YYREEE (reference sequence). The CDR3 region is CASSEEGLAKETQYF. DNA for the CDR3: TGTGCCAGCAGCGAAGAAGGACTAGCGAAAGAGACCCAGTACTTC.

The rearrangement uses TRBV19 and TRBJ2-1, with 9 nucleotides matching TRBD2. Germline loops: CDR1 LNHDA, CDR2 SQIVND (reference sequence). There are 15 residues in the CDR3. J gave up 3 bases and V 4 bases, and 4 bases lay outside the gene matches. CDR3 sequence reads: CASSTSSGDYNEQFF. CDR3 bases: TGTGCCAGTAGTACCTCTAGCGGGGACTACAATGAGCAGTTCTTC.

The chain combines TRBV30 with TRBJ2-1; a possible D gene is TRBD2 (6 bases). Germline CDR1 GTSNPN, CDR2 SVGIG (reference sequence). The V gene lost 0 bases and the J gene lost 7 bases, with 10 bases spanning the gap. The CDR3 is 13 residues long. In nucleotides, the CDR3 is TGTGCCTGGAGTGTACTAGCTTTGAATGAGCAGTTCTTC. Translated, it gives CAWSVLALNEQFF.

This chain uses TRBV27 with TRBJ2-1; no firm D call. V lost 1 base and J 5 bases, leaving 15 bases between the germline ends. The CDR3 sequence is 16 residues long. The V gene's germline CDR1 is MNHEY and CDR2 SMNVEV (reference sequence). In DNA, the CDR3 is TGTGCCAGCAGTTTATATGGCCTCCTTAATAACAATGAGCAGTTCTTC. Protein: CASSLYGLLNNNEQFF.

This clone appeared once. The J gene is TRBJ2-3, the V gene TRBV7-8; 12 bases fit TRBD2. The length of the CDR3 is 16 residues. CDR1 and CDR2 from the germline V gene are SGHVS and FQNEAQ. The V segment lost 4 bases and the J segment 6 bases; nucleotides outside the gene matches: 8. DNA of the CDR3: TGTGCCAGCAGCTCCCGGAGACTAGCGGGAGCTGATACGCAGTATTTT. Translating gives CASSSRRLAGADTQYF.

CDR3 residues: CASSPPTGEAYEQYF. CDR3 in DNA: TGTGCCAGCAGCCCCCCGACAGGGGAGGCCTACGAGCAGTACTTC. V and J are TRBV6-2 or TRBV6-3 and TRBJ2-7, with TRBD1 matching 8 bases. The V gene end was trimmed by 6 bases and the J gene end by 2 bases; junction bases not matched to a gene: 9. CDR1 and CDR2 (germline): MNHEY, SVGEGT. The CDR3 is made up of 15 amino acids.

V is TRBV18 and J is TRBJ2-7; 10 bases align to TRBD1. Unmatched junction bases numbered 7, after V lost 6 bases and J lost 2 bases. The length of the CDR3 is 15 residues. Germline CDR1 reads KGHSH; CDR2 reads LQKENI. In nucleotides, the CDR3 is TGTGCCAGCTCCCAGGGACAGGGGTTAACCTACGAGCAGTACTTC. This encodes CASSQGQGLTYEQYF.

This clone was detected only once. The chain recombines TRBV14 with TRBJ2-5; 7 positions match TRBD2. CDR1 and CDR2 from the germline V gene are SGHDN and FVKESK. This CDR3 comprises 15 residues. V shed 5 bases, J shed 7 bases, and the junction held 13 bases outside the gene matches. CDR3 sequence: CASSSITGTTGTQYF. For the CDR3, the DNA is TGTGCCAGCAGCTCGATAACCGGGACTACCGGGACCCAGTACTTC.

The chain links TRBV6-5 to TRBJ1-2, with 9 positions matching TRBD1. The CDR3 covers 15 residues. Unmatched junction bases numbered 5, after V lost 2 bases and J lost 4 bases. Germline V gene data show CDR1 as MNHEY and CDR2 as SVGAGI. The CDR3 sequence: CASSYGGQGSYGYTF. The CDR3 nucleotides are TGTGCCAGCAGTTACGGAGGACAGGGGAGCTATGGCTACACCTTC.

This rearrangement joins TRBV30 to TRBJ1-5; D may be TRBD1 (6 bases). Looked up from germline, CDR1 is GTSNPN and CDR2 is SVGIG (reference sequence). The CDR3 totals 15 residues. V was cut by 3 bases and J by 6 bases, with 18 bases left in between. The CDR3 coding sequence is TGTGCCTGGAGCGACCCCCGGGGGGCTTCTCAGCCCCAGCATTTT. Translation gives CAWSDPRGASQPQHF.

V usage is TRBV7-9 and J usage is TRBJ2-3; 11 bases are shared with TRBD1. Germline CDR1 SEHNR, CDR2 FQNEAQ (reference sequence). The CDR3 spans 16 residues. V gave up 4 bases and J gave up 6 bases; unmatched junction bases: 9. The CDR3 is CASSSRTGGASDTQYF. The DNA of the CDR3 is TGTGCCAGCAGCTCGCGGACAGGGGGCGCATCCGATACGCAGTATTTT.

The chain has TRBV6-6 and TRBJ1-1; possibly TRBD1 for D (5 bases). This CDR3 is 13 amino acids long. Looked up from germline, CDR1 is MNHNY and CDR2 is SVGAGI (reference sequence). V lost 6 bases to trimming and J lost 4 bases, with 12 bases between them. CDR3: CASRRGEGTEAFF. The CDR3 DNA is TGTGCCAGCAGGCGAGGGGAGGGCACTGAAGCTTTCTTT.

This rearrangement joins TRBV5-1 to TRBJ2-1; TRBD2 matches 12 bases. V trimming: 0 bases; J trimming: 8 bases; junction bases outside the gene matches: 9. The CDR3 sequence is 17 residues long. Germline CDR1 and CDR2: SGHRS and YFSETQ. The CDR3 DNA is TGCGCCAGCAGCTTGGATGGCTCTAGCGGGAGGGCCGATGAGCAGTTCTTC. As protein: CASSLDGSSGRADEQFF.

This chain joins TRBV27 and TRBJ2-4, with D possibly TRBD2 on 6 matching bases. The ends were cut back, 3 bases at V and 1 base at J, with 10 bases in the middle. The CDR3 is 15 amino acids. Germline CDR1 and CDR2: MNHEY and SMNVEV (reference sequence). The CDR3 region is CASSFAGPAKNIQYF. Here the CDR3 DNA reads TGTGCCAGCAGTTTCGCGGGGCCGGCCAAAAACATTCAGTACTTC.

The V and J genes are TRBV7-2 and TRBJ2-2, with D unresolved. This CDR3 is built from 14 residues. The V and J ends lost 1 base and 4 bases respectively, with 7 bases between them. Germline values: CDR1 SGHTA, CDR2 FQGNSA. The CDR3 here is CASSLVSGTGELFF. DNA for the CDR3: TGTGCCAGCAGCTTAGTGTCGGGCACCGGGGAGCTGTTTTTT.

The chain recombines TRBV28 with TRBJ1-1, with D maybe TRBD1 (5 bases). The CDR3 is 15 amino acids. Germline V lookup: CDR1 MDHEN, CDR2 SYDVKM. Deletions cut 8 bases from V and 4 bases from J, with 20 bases between. In DNA, the CDR3 is TGTGCCAGCGCAGCCTGGGGGTTACCGGGCACTGAAGCTTTCTTT. Amino acid sequence: CASAAWGLPGTEAFF.

CDR3 sequence (DNA): TGTGCCAGCAGCCCTCGGTTAGGGGGCGAAGGGAATGAGCAGTTCTTC. Protein sequence: CASSPRLGGEGNEQFF. The V and J genes are TRBV4-2 and TRBJ2-1; TRBD1 matches at 7 bases. CDR1 LGHNA and CDR2 YNFKEQ come from the germline V gene. There are 16 residues in the CDR3. J was trimmed by 7 bases and V by 4 bases; bases with no gene match: 13.

V is TRBV11-2 and J is TRBJ2-2, with D uncertain. The CDR3 has 18 residues. Germline V gene sequence: CDR1 SGHAT, CDR2 FQNNGV. The V gene lost 0 bases and the J gene lost 0 bases, with 14 bases spanning the gap. CDR3 coding DNA: TGTGCCAGCAGCTTAGATCTTTGGGGAAGTGCGAACACCGGGGAGCTGTTTTTT. Translating gives CASSLDLWGSANTGELFF.

The V call is TRBV5-1, the J call TRBJ1-6; D gene uncertain. With 2 bases removed from V and 0 bases from J, the gap between germline ends came to 9 bases. This CDR3 spans 16 amino acids. Germline V gene lookup returns CDR1 SGHRS and CDR2 YFSETQ. The CDR3 coding sequence is TGCGCCAGCAGCTTCGACGGAGGCTCCTATAATTCACCCCTCCACTTT. It yields the protein CASSFDGGSYNSPLHF.

The rearrangement uses TRBV6-6 and TRBJ1-1; maybe TRBD1 (6 bases). The CDR3 extends over 14 amino acids. The germline V gene has CDR1 MNHNY and CDR2 SVGAGI (reference sequence). Trimming removed 10 bases from V and 0 bases from J, with 15 bases in between. Here the CDR3 DNA reads TGTGCCACAGGACAGATTTCGATGAACACTGAAGCTTTCTTT. Protein sequence: CATGQISMNTEAFF.

This sequence joins TRBV11-2 and TRBJ2-5; D may be TRBD1 (5 bases). CDR3 size: 15 residues. V dropped 3 bases and J dropped 1 base, with 12 bases sitting between them. The germline CDR1 and CDR2 sequences are SGHAT and FQNNGV. CDR3 residues: CASSFTGWGQETQYF. The CDR3 DNA is TGTGCCAGCAGCTTTACAGGATGGGGCCAAGAGACCCAGTACTTC.

This chain links TRBV11-2 with TRBJ2-7; weak D call: TRBD1 (6 bases). The V and J ends lost 3 bases and 2 bases respectively, with 11 bases between them. The germline V gene has CDR1 SGHAT and CDR2 FQNNGV. This CDR3 comprises 14 residues. In nucleotides, the CDR3 is TGTGCCAGCAGCTTTGTTCAGGGGACCTACGAGCAGTACTTC. Its translation: CASSFVQGTYEQYF.

This chain joins TRBV2 and TRBJ2-3; TRBD2 matches 8 bases. In germline, CDR1 is SNHLY, CDR2 FYNNEI. There are 14 residues in the CDR3. V was clipped by 4 bases and J by 4 bases; unmatched bases: 4. The DNA for the CDR3 is TGTGCCAGCAGTGTCGGGAGGGCCCCAGATACGCAGTATTTT. This gives the protein CASSVGRAPDTQYF.

The V call is TRBV29-1, the J call TRBJ2-7, with a weak D call TRBD1 (6 bases). The CDR3 is made up of 12 amino acids. Germline V gives CDR1 SQVTM, CDR2 ANQGSEA. Trimming took off 7 bases at V and 2 bases at J, with 12 bases between the two ends. CDR3 amino acids: CSARTEAYEQYF. CDR3 bases: TGCAGCGCCCGGACAGAAGCCTACGAGCAGTACTTC.

This clone came up once. The chain carries TRBV3-1 (or the pseudogene TRBV3-2) and TRBJ2-7, with TRBD2 as a possible D gene (6 bases). Germline-derived CDR1 and CDR2 are LGHDT and YNNKEL (reference sequence). The CDR3 loop spans 13 amino acids. Trimming cost V 4 bases and J 4 bases, with 11 bases left between them. The CDR3 is CASSPRDFYEQYF. Written as DNA, the CDR3 is TGTGCCAGCAGCCCTAGGGACTTTTACGAGCAGTACTTC.

This clone was observed once. The chain carries TRBV5-6 and TRBJ2-2; the match to TRBD2 covers 9 bases. The CDR3 extends over 15 amino acids. Germline-derived CDR1 and CDR2 are SGHDT and YYEEEE. V lost 4 bases and J lost 6; bases outside the gene matches: 7. In DNA form, the CDR3 reads TGTGCCAGCAGCCCTGGTAGCGGGAGACCCGGGGAGCTGTTTTTT. Residues: CASSPGSGRPGELFF. Looking up the rest from reference TRBV5-6 and TRBJ2-2 gives the full variable domain: DAGVTQSPTHLIKTRGQQVTLRCSPKSGHDTVSWYQQALGQGPQFIFQYYEEEERQRGNFPDRFSGHQFPNYSSELNVNALLLGDSALYLCASSPGSGRPGELFFGEGSRLTVL.

The sample holds one count of this clone. This rearrangement joins TRBV6-6 to TRBJ2-5, with 10 bases identical to TRBD1. The J segment lost 5 bases and the V segment lost 3 bases, leaving 6 bases of the junction unmatched. Per germline, CDR1 MNHNY and CDR2 SVGAGI (reference sequence). CDR3 size: 15 residues. Here the CDR3 DNA reads TGTGCCAGCAGTTATCCCGGACAGGGGGGGGAGACCCAGTACTTC. As protein: CASSYPGQGGETQYF.

This clone was observed a handful of times. CDR3 sequence reads: CASSRGGGLFNEQFF. The DNA for the CDR3 is TGTGCCAGCAGCAGAGGGGGGGGGCTATTCAATGAGCAGTTCTTC. V is TRBV5-4 and J is TRBJ2-1, with a weak D call TRBD2 (7 bases). V was clipped by 4 bases and J by 6 bases, with 17 bases between them. This CDR3 comprises 15 residues. Germline CDR1 reads SGHNT; CDR2 reads YYREEE (reference sequence).